The clone carrying this T cell receptor (beta chain) is a singleton in its sample. Its antigen is unknown. Time point meaning: persistent/refractory GD, antithyroid drugs over 5 years with positive TRAb. RNA extracted from PBMCs served as the sequencing template. The data derive from a study of regulatory T cells in long-lasting Graves disease. Study as a whole: Treatment with antithyroid drugs for over 5 years, together with positive TSH receptor antibodies, meant persistent Graves' disease.

Whole-study results and caveats: When disease was persistent, TRBV28, TRBJ1-2 and TRBJ2-5 were the favored segments.

Germline-derived CDR1 and CDR2 are LGHNA and YNFKEQ. The CDR3 contains 19 residues. V was clipped by 1 base and J by 2 bases; unmatched bases: 15. Libraries of TCR beta came from iRepertoire HTBI primers plus Arm-PCR of CDR3 regions. Each CDR3 protein is one row after TCRdb ran MiXCR on the multiplex PCR reads. This sample has some 470,000 distinct CDR3 sequences, with around a fifth found just once. The sequenced sample was peripheral blood mononuclear cells (PBMCs), obtained when the disease was refractory, from a patient treated with antithyroid drugs. The rearrangement joins TRBV4-2 to TRBJ2-7, with TRBD2 matching over 9 bases. This receptor was taken from a female donor with Graves disease. The CDR3 DNA sequence: TGTGCCAGCAGCCAAGTATTGGCGGGAGGGCCGGTTTTCCCCTACGAGCAGTACTTC. Translation gives CASSQVLAGGPVFPYEQYF.